The rows below give T cell receptor beta chains drawn from one sample of a study of blood T cells in healthy people across ages. TCRdb re-derived calls from the 5' RACE reads in MiXCR, one entry per CDR3 protein. This sample has around 1,100,000 distinct CDR3 sequences, with around two fifths found just once. Sequenced sample: blood. The receptors shown here come from a man younger than 35 in good health. Each CDR3 is given with its conserved first and last residue. The order of the fields is V gene, clone size, J gene, D gene, CDR3 DNA, CDR3 protein. A D gene is named only where the DNA matches it firmly. Clone size, where shown, is once, few, many, or a class for clones that have expanded.

>TRBV27|few|TRBJ1-6|NA
TGTGCCAGCACCAACGGGAGGTGGTCCTATAATTCACCCCTCCACTTT
CASTNGRWSYNSPLHF
>TRBV12-3/TRBV12-4|few|TRBJ2-4|NA
TGTGCCAGCAGTTTAGGTGGGACGAACATTCAGTACTTC
CASSLGGTNIQYF
>TRBV7-2|few|TRBJ2-1|NA
TGTGCCAGCAGCTTAGACAGCCCCTTCTACAATGAGCAGTTCTTC
CASSLDSPFYNEQFF
>TRBV4-3|NA|TRBJ1-2|NA
TGCGCCAGCAGCCAAGAAATAGGGTATGGCTACACCTTC
CASSQEIGYGYTF
>TRBV6-5|NA|TRBJ1-2|NA
TGTGCCAGCAGTACCAGGACAGCTCCCTATGGCTACACCTTC
CASSTRTAPYGYTF
>TRBV20-1|NA|TRBJ1-5|NA
TGCAGTGCCGGGGTAGGACTTAGCAATCAGCCCCAGCATTTT
CSAGVGLSNQPQHF
>TRBV12-3/TRBV12-4|NA|TRBJ2-7|TRBD1
TGTGCCAGCAGTTTTTGGGGGGACAGGATCTACGAGCAGTACTTC
CASSFWGDRIYEQYF
>TRBV18|NA|TRBJ1-5|NA
TGTGCCAGCTCACCTACTGTAAGTCAGCCCCAGCATTTT
CASSPTVSQPQHF
>TRBV6-5|few|TRBJ2-1|TRBD2
TGTGCCAGCAGATCGGGGGGGGGACACCACAATGAGCAGTTCTTC
CASRSGGGHHNEQFF
>TRBV20-1|few|TRBJ1-1|NA
TGCAGTGCTAGCTTGGACGGATTGGACGGTGGAGCTTTCTTT
CSASLDGLDGGAFF
>TRBV28|NA|TRBJ2-1|TRBD1
TGTGCCAGCAGTTCCTACAAGACAGGGAGCTCCTACAATGAGCAGTTCTTC
CASSSYKTGSSYNEQFF
>TRBV6-6|few|TRBJ2-1|NA
TGTGCCAGCAGTAGGCAGGGGCAGGACAATGAGCAGTTCTTC
CASSRQGQDNEQFF
>TRBV9|NA|TRBJ2-1|NA
TGTGCCAGCAGCGTAGGGACACGTAATGAGCAGTTCTTC
CASSVGTRNEQFF
>TRBV7-7|few|TRBJ1-2|NA
TGTGCCAGCAGCTTACAAGACACGGACTATGGCTACACCTTC
CASSLQDTDYGYTF
>TRBV12-5|NA|TRBJ1-5|TRBD1
TGTGCTAGTGAAAGGGACAGAAATTATAGCAATCAGCCCCAGCATTTT
CASERDRNYSNQPQHF
>TRBV29-1|NA|TRBJ1-1|NA
TGCAGCGTTGCAAGGGGACAGAACACTGAAGCTTTCTTT
CSVARGQNTEAFF